This T cell receptor beta chain was recorded in a study of blood T cell repertoires in COVID-19. V was pared by 3 bases and J by 0 bases, with 17 bases of the junction left unmatched. The CDR3 loop spans 21 amino acids. Germline CDR1 is MNHEY and CDR2 is SMNVEV (reference sequence). Some clones are missing from TCRdb's copy, which holds only in-frame ones; the method was immunoSEQ multiplex PCR. The table lists hundreds of thousands of clones, around 80% of them singletons. The origin of this receptor is a man between 40 and 49 years old who had been exposed to COVID-19. The rearrangement links TRBV27 to TRBJ2-4; 10 nucleotides agree with TRBD1. Specimen: PBMCs or T cells enriched from blood (not recorded which). CDR3 sequence: CASSFIKGTGQGGLAKNIQYF. In nucleotides, the CDR3 is TGTGCCAGCAGTTTCATCAAAGGGACTGGACAGGGGGGTTTAGCCAAAAACATTCAGTACTTC.